This T cell receptor beta chain was retrieved from a study of blood T cell repertoires in COVID-19. Overall study context: Samples representing acute and convalescent COVID-19 were sourced from the United States, Italy and Spain.

Clones were sequenced by immunoSEQ multiplex PCR, and TCRdb holds only the in-frame ones, with some missing. The sample lists approximately 350,000 clones; over 80% were seen once. This CDR3 is 16 amino acids long. V lost 4 bases and J 2 bases, leaving 18 bases between the germline ends. The germline gives CDR1 SEHNR, CDR2 FQNEAQ (reference sequence). The sample was peripheral blood. The V call is TRBV7-9, the J call TRBJ2-7; D gene ambiguous. This receptor was identified in a woman aged 45 to 65 with COVID-19, enrolled during active disease. CDR3: CASSSSEPTLAYEQYF. CDR3 DNA sequence: TGTGCCAGCAGCTCCAGCGAACCGACTTTGGCCTACGAGCAGTACTTC. The entire variable domain, with the rest obtained from reference TRBV7-9 and TRBJ2-7, is as follows: DTGVSQNPRHKITKRGQNVTFRCDPISEHNRLYWYRQTLGQGPEFLTYFQNEAQLEKSRLLSDRFSAERPKGSFSTLEIQRTEQGDSAMYLCASSSSEPTLAYEQYFGPGTRLTVT.